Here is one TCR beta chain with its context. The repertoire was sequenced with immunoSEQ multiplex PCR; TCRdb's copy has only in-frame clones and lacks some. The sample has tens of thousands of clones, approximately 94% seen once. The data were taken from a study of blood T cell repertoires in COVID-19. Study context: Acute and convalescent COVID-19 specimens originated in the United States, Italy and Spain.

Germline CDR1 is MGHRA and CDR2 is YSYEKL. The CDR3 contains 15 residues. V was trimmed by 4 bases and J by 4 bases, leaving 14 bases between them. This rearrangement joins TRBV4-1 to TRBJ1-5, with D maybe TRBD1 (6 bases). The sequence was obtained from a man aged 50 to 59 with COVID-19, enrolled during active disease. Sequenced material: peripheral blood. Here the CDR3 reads CASSLETGANQPQHF. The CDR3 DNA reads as TGCGCCAGCAGCCTCGAGACAGGTGCAAATCAGCCCCAGCATTTT.